Presented here are 20 T cell receptor beta chains from one specimen sequenced in a study of shared clonotypes between healthy human individuals. Libraries were prepared by immunoSEQ multiplex PCR; TCRdb keeps only in-frame clonotypes and omits some of them. The sample lists approximately 980,000 clones; over 75% were seen once. The source material was memory CD4+ T cells sorted from blood. As to subset: CD45RA-negative fraction. The receptors derive from a man between 18 and 29 years old in good health.

The sample holds one count of this clone. The genes are TRBV9 and TRBJ2-5, with 10 bases identical to TRBD1. The CDR3 sequence is 15 residues long. Germline lookup yields CDR1 SGDLS and CDR2 YYNGEE. V lost 4 bases to trimming and J lost 5 bases; unmatched junction nucleotides: 8. The CDR3 region is CASSLTGTGAETQYF. For the CDR3, the DNA is TGTGCCAGCAGCCTTACCGGGACAGGGGCTGAGACCCAGTACTTC.

A remark on this clone: Other DNA sequences in this sample translate to the same CDR3. The chain employs TRBV6-1 and TRBJ1-1; the match to TRBD1 covers 8 bases. The germline gives CDR1 MNHNS, CDR2 SASEGT. Trimming took 6 bases from V and 0 from J; bases not matched to a gene: 3. The CDR3 is made up of 14 amino acids. CDR3 DNA sequence: TGTGCCAGCAGCTGGACAGGGATGAACACTGAAGCTTTCTTT. As protein: CASSWTGMNTEAFF.

The V and J genes are TRBV5-1 and TRBJ2-7, with 7 bases aligning to TRBD1. V lost 2 bases and J lost 1; bases outside the gene matches: 6. Germline CDR1 and CDR2: SGHRS and YFSETQ. The CDR3 is made up of 15 amino acids. The CDR3: CASSFGQVLSYEQYF. CDR3 in DNA: TGCGCCAGCAGCTTCGGACAGGTTCTTTCCTACGAGCAGTACTTC.

This chain connects TRBV18 to TRBJ2-1; D is unresolved. Germline V CDR1 and CDR2: KGHSH, LQKENI. There are 13 residues in the CDR3. Trimming took off 8 bases at V and 5 bases at J, with 13 bases between the two ends. CDR3 amino acids: CASPRTKDNEQFF. The CDR3 DNA reads as TGTGCCAGCCCGCGGACGAAGGACAATGAGCAGTTCTTC.

The chain joins TRBV14 to TRBJ2-7, with 9 bases identical to TRBD2. Trimming at V came to 4 bases and at J to 6 bases, leaving 7 bases not matched to a gene. Germline V CDR1 and CDR2: SGHDN, FVKESK. The CDR3 runs to 14 residues. CDR3 sequence (DNA): TGTGCCAGCAGCCCTTCGACTAGCGGTGCCGAGCAGTACTTC. Amino acids: CASSPSTSGAEQYF.

The V and J genes are TRBV6-5 and TRBJ2-1; 14 nucleotides line up with TRBD2. Per germline, CDR1 MNHEY and CDR2 SVGAGI. V was clipped by 6 bases and J by 10 bases; unmatched bases: 8. The CDR3 spans 15 residues. CDR3 residues: CASSWGLAGVREQFF. CDR3 sequence (DNA): TGTGCCAGCAGCTGGGGACTAGCGGGAGTGAGGGAGCAGTTCTTC.

The J gene is TRBJ2-2, the V gene TRBV18; 10 nucleotides line up with TRBD2. CDR3 length: 17 amino acids. Germline assignment: CDR1 KGHSH and CDR2 LQKENI. The V and J ends lost 2 bases and 4 bases, in that order; junction bases with no gene match: 7. CDR3 region: CASSPTTSGALTGELFF. CDR3 coding DNA: TGTGCCAGCTCACCAACCACTAGCGGGGCCCTCACCGGGGAGCTGTTTTTT.

The chain couples TRBV10-2 to TRBJ1-6; D may be TRBD1 (5 bases). The V gene lost 2 bases and the J gene lost 4 bases, with 15 bases spanning the gap. CDR3 length equals 17 residues. CDR1 is WSHSY and CDR2 is SAAADI in the germline V gene. This CDR3 is CASSEIPWQGYNSPLHF. In nucleotides, the CDR3 is TGCGCCAGCAGTGAGATTCCGTGGCAGGGTTATAATTCACCCCTCCACTTT.

The rearrangement uses TRBV5-8 and TRBJ2-5; 16 bases fit TRBD2. The CDR3 loop spans 17 amino acids. The germline CDR1 and CDR2 sequences are SGHTS and YDEGEE. The ends lost 4 bases at V and 4 bases at J; junction bases unmatched: 7. CDR3 bases: TGTGCCAGCAGCGTGGGACTAGCGGGAGGGCCTGGAGAGACCCAGTACTTC. Its translation: CASSVGLAGGPGETQYF.

The rearrangement uses TRBV2 and TRBJ1-3; D is ambiguous. Germline CDR1 reads SNHLY; CDR2 reads FYNNEI. The CDR3 loop spans 14 amino acids. Deletions cut 3 bases from V and 4 bases from J, with 10 bases between. The CDR3 DNA sequence: TGTGCCAGCAGTGACAGTCTATACGGAAACACCATATATTTT. Its protein is CASSDSLYGNTIYF.

In its sample, this clone was seen a few times. This chain uses TRBV6-1 with TRBJ1-2; a weak D match, TRBD1 (6 bases). Germline V gives CDR1 MNHNS, CDR2 SASEGT. The CDR3 has 13 amino acids. V was cut by 6 bases and J by 4 bases, with 12 bases left in between. The CDR3 DNA reads TGTGCCAGCAGGCGGACAGCCAGCTATGGCTACACCTTC. Amino acids: CASRRTASYGYTF.

CDR3 in amino acids: CAARGTTNEKLFF. The CDR3 DNA reads TGTGCCGCCCGGGGGACAACTAATGAAAAACTGTTTTTT. V gene TRBV7-9 combines with J gene TRBJ1-4; tentatively, D is TRBD1 (5 bases). CDR3 length: 13 amino acids. Germline assignment: CDR1 SEHNR and CDR2 FQNEAQ (reference sequence). V gave up 11 bases and J gave up 0 bases, with 10 bases separating them.

As for this clone: This specimen includes other DNA sequences encoding the same CDR3. This chain joins TRBV6-1 and TRBJ2-7; TRBD1 agrees at 10 bases. CDR3 length equals 14 residues. V was pared by 4 bases and J by 3 bases, with 3 bases of the junction left unmatched. The germline V gene has CDR1 MNHNS and CDR2 SASEGT. For the CDR3, the DNA is TGTGCCAGCAGTGCCGGGACAGGGGTCTACGAGCAGTACTTC. Translating it yields CASSAGTGVYEQYF.

The rearrangement uses TRBV28 and TRBJ2-5, with 10 bases that match TRBD1. Germline CDR1 and CDR2: MDHEN and SYDVKM. V was pared by 8 bases and J by 4 bases, with 4 bases of the junction left unmatched. The CDR3 loop spans 13 amino acids. CDR3 region: CASRDRGLETQYF. The CDR3 nucleotides are TGTGCCAGCCGTGACAGGGGGCTAGAGACCCAGTACTTC.

The rearrangement uses TRBV19 and TRBJ2-3, with D tentatively TRBD2 (5 bases). Germline CDR1 LNHDA, CDR2 SQIVND (reference sequence). The CDR3 spans 11 residues. The V and J ends lost 9 bases and 5 bases respectively, with 9 bases between them. In DNA, the CDR3 is TGTGCCAGCCACAGCGGAGATACGCAGTATTTT. Its protein is CASHSGDTQYF.

The gene calls are TRBV9 and TRBJ1-2; 9 positions agree with TRBD1. The V gene end was trimmed by 0 bases and the J gene end by 2 bases; junction bases not matched to a gene: 5. The CDR3 is made up of 16 amino acids. CDR1 SGDLS and CDR2 YYNGEE come from the germline V gene. The CDR3 spells CASSVGRDRVNYGYTF. The CDR3 coding sequence is TGTGCCAGCAGCGTAGGAAGGGACAGGGTGAACTATGGCTACACCTTC.

The chain uses TRBV5-1 and TRBJ1-1; 9 nucleotides line up with TRBD1. Germline V gives CDR1 SGHRS, CDR2 YFSETQ. V lost 0 bases and J lost 7; bases outside the gene matches: 7. CDR3 size: 15 residues. This CDR3 reads CASSLEGQGKGEAFF. As DNA, the CDR3 is TGCGCCAGCAGCTTGGAGGGACAGGGAAAAGGTGAAGCTTTCTTT.

As for this clone: Other DNA sequences in this specimen translate into the identical CDR3. The chain couples TRBV10-3 to TRBJ1-5, with unresolved D. CDR3 length: 13 amino acids. Germline-derived CDR1 and CDR2 are ENHRY and SYGVKD. The V gene lost 0 bases and the J gene lost 2 bases, with 2 bases spanning the gap. The CDR3 reads CAISESRNQPQHF. For the CDR3, the DNA is TGTGCCATCAGTGAGTCCCGCAATCAGCCCCAGCATTTT.

The chain links TRBV11-2 to TRBJ2-1, with a possible D match to TRBD2 (7 bases). The CDR3 has 14 residues. The germline gives CDR1 SGHAT, CDR2 FQNNGV. Trimming cost V 0 bases and J 8 bases, with 11 bases left between them. This CDR3 is CASSLDAGAHEQFF. The CDR3 DNA reads TGTGCCAGCAGCTTAGACGCGGGGGCCCATGAGCAGTTCTTC.

This chain uses TRBV5-1 with TRBJ1-1, with unresolved D. V lost 3 bases to trimming and J lost 7 bases, with 10 bases between them. The CDR3 length is 12 residues. Germline V gene data show CDR1 as SGHRS and CDR2 as YFSETQ. Here the CDR3 DNA reads TGCGCCAGCAGCTCCCGAAACCTTGAAGCTTTCTTT. It codes for CASSSRNLEAFF.